This T cell receptor (beta chain) was sequenced in a study of blood T cell repertoires in COVID-19. At the level of the study: PBMCs, B-cell-depleted T cells, or T cells were the source of the cDNA or gDNA that made up the material.

Here immunoSEQ multiplex PCR was the method, and the copy in TCRdb shows in-frame clones only, minus some. The sample has more than 90,000 clones, 86% seen once; the top ten hold around 8%. Germline V gene lookup returns CDR1 LGHNA and CDR2 YNFKEQ. V was cut by 0 bases and J by 1 base, with 7 bases left in between. The CDR3 is 15 residues long. The sequencing input was peripheral blood. The V call is TRBV4-2, the J call TRBJ1-5; D is uncertain. This TCR derives from a man between 65 and 85 years old who had recovered from COVID-19. In nucleotides, the CDR3 is TGTGCCAGCAGCCAAGATGCAGGAAGCAATCAGCCCCAGCATTTT. Translation: CASSQDAGSNQPQHF.